This T cell receptor (beta chain) derives from a study of cytomegalovirus exposure and HLA in healthy donors. Looking at the study overall: Tens of millions of unique TCRs, all from HLA-typed donors, were included in an early release of the data. Study-level points and caveats: Accurate prediction of HLA-A and HLA-B alleles (for most subjects) was reportedly achieved from TCR beta sequences. TCR beta V segments were, for the most part, productive about 87% or about 30% of the time in an earlier analysis.

Comments on this clone: Its matching antigen is unknown.

The PCR contained 60 Vbeta and 13 Jbeta primers. The assay was immunoSEQ multiplex PCR, and TCRdb's table has in-frame clones only and misses some. The table shows some 150,000 clones, with about 78% occurring only once. Germline loops: CDR1 SGHTA, CDR2 FQGTGA. The CDR3 sequence is 14 residues long. V was clipped by 1 base and J by 8 bases, with 13 bases between them. Healthy bone marrow donors made up the donors. The chain employs TRBV7-3 and TRBJ2-3; the D is unclear. This receptor was identified in a male donor in good health and CMV-seronegative. What was sequenced was PBMCs. The CDR3 DNA is TGTGCCAGCAGCTTAATAACAGAATCTACTACGCAGTATTTT. It codes for CASSLITESTTQYF.